This T cell receptor (beta chain) was documented in a study of response to subunit inactivated influenza vaccine. This clonotype was detected only a few times. Its antigen is as yet unknown. Regarding the study as a whole: Authors proposed each seasonal influenza vaccination draws in few new T cells.

Looked up from germline, CDR1 is SGHRS and CDR2 is YFSETQ. Trimming took off 0 bases at V and 4 bases at J, with 13 bases between the two ends. The CDR3 runs 15 residues. TCRdb itself ran the RT-PCR reads through MiXCR, one entry per CDR3 protein. Of 650,000 to 850,000 distinct CDR3 sequences listed, 11% to 15% are singletons. The sample here was PBMCs from blood, taken approximately 15 days before vaccination. The sequence was collected from a middle-aged man who received an inactivated influenza vaccine. The chain uses TRBV5-1 and TRBJ2-5; TRBD2 is a possible D gene (6 bases). The CDR3 is CASSLAVAGSETQYF. The CDR3 DNA sequence: TGCGCCAGCAGCTTGGCGGTTGCGGGATCAGAGACCCAGTACTTC.